This entry lists 24 T cell receptor beta chains sequenced from one sample in a study of shared clonotypes between healthy human individuals. Naive CD8 populations comprised CD45RO-negative cells positively selected for CCR7, excluding terminally differentiated effector memory CD45RA+ cells. Generated by immunoSEQ multiplex PCR, the TCRdb table keeps only in-frame clones and is missing some. The sample records around 1.9 million clones, 85% to 95% being singletons. Sequencing was done on a sample of naive CD8+ T cells from PBMCs. These receptors were taken from a man between 18 and 35 years old in good health. Some clones in this sample may be carry-over from other donors' samples.

The CDR3 nucleotides read TGTGCCAGCAGCTTAGGGTTCCTACTCTCTGGGGCCAACGTCCTGACTTTC. This encodes CASSLGFLLSGANVLTF. The rearrangement joins TRBV7-9 to TRBJ2-6; D ambiguous. V was shortened by 1 base and J by 0 bases, with 10 bases between the two germline ends. Germline CDR1 is SEHNR and CDR2 is FQNEAQ (reference sequence). The CDR3 has 17 amino acids.

The chain links TRBV5-3 to TRBJ2-5; TRBD2 might be the D (6 bases). TRBV5-3 is classed as an ORF, of uncertain function. V lost 3 bases to trimming and J lost 3 bases, with 27 bases between them. CDR3 length: 19 residues. The DNA for the CDR3 is TGTGCCAGAAGCTGCCCGGAGGGCGATCAGGGTCTCTTCAAAGAGACCCAGTACTTC. Its protein is CARSCPEGDQGLFKETQYF.

The V and J genes are TRBV5-1 and TRBJ2-2; D remains unclear. The germline gives CDR1 SGHRS, CDR2 YFSETQ. This CDR3 region has 16 residues. The V end lost 1 base, the J end lost 0 bases, and 10 bases lay between the germline ends. The CDR3 loop is CASSLLGPANTGELFF. The CDR3 DNA sequence: TGCGCCAGCAGCTTGTTAGGGCCCGCGAACACCGGGGAGCTGTTTTTT. The variable domain in full, with the rest retrieved from reference TRBV5-1 and TRBJ2-2, is KAGVTQTPRYLIKTRGQQVTLSCSPISGHRSVSWYQQTPGQGLQFLFEYFSETQRNKGNFPGRFSGRQFSNSRSEMNVSTLELGDSALYLCASSLLGPANTGELFFGEGSRLTVL.

The chain combines TRBV7-9 with TRBJ2-7; no definite D call. The CDR3 runs to 15 residues. The germline V and J ends were trimmed by 3 bases and 2 bases, with 14 bases remaining between them. Germline assignment: CDR1 SEHNR and CDR2 FQNEAQ (reference sequence). The CDR3 sequence: CASSFIRVGPYEQYF. CDR3 DNA sequence: TGTGCCAGCAGCTTTATAAGGGTCGGGCCCTACGAGCAGTACTTC.

This chain links TRBV6-5 with TRBJ2-4; D may be TRBD2 (5 bases). Germline V gene sequence: CDR1 MNHEY, CDR2 SVGAGI. V was cut by 2 bases and J by 9 bases, with 5 bases left in between. The CDR3 is made up of 11 amino acids. CDR3 residues: CASSYRGIQYF. The CDR3 DNA is TGTGCCAGCAGTTACCGGGGCATTCAGTACTTC.

Comment on this clone: The same CDR3 is also encoded by other DNA sequences in this sample. The chain has TRBV13 and TRBJ2-5, with D hard to call. Deletions cut 3 bases from V and 2 bases from J, with 1 base between. CDR3 size: 11 residues. CDR1 PRHDT and CDR2 FYEKMQ come from the germline V gene (reference sequence). The CDR3 here is CASSFQETQYF. In DNA form, the CDR3 reads TGTGCCAGCAGCTTTCAAGAGACCCAGTACTTC.

The chain combines TRBV28 with TRBJ2-1; D may be TRBD2 (5 bases). Per the germline V gene, CDR1 is MDHEN and CDR2 is SYDVKM. Trimming cost V 6 bases and J 1 base, with 16 bases left between them. CDR3 size: 16 residues. CDR3 sequence: CASSRLTTGSYNEQFF. The CDR3 coding sequence is TGTGCCAGCAGCCGCTTGACGACGGGGTCCTACAATGAGCAGTTCTTC.

The chain uses TRBV9 and TRBJ2-3; 7 bases align to TRBD2. Trimming at V came to 2 bases and at J to 0 bases, leaving 6 bases not matched to a gene. The CDR3 spans 16 residues. Germline loops: CDR1 SGDLS, CDR2 YYNGEE. This chain's CDR3 is CASSVGSGTSTDTQYF. The CDR3 nucleotides read TGTGCCAGCAGCGTCGGGAGCGGGACTAGCACAGATACGCAGTATTTT.

Worth noting for this clone: Mismatch with germline at one junction end may stem from a read error. This chain connects TRBV11-3 to TRBJ2-1, with 14 bases matching TRBD2. Germline V gene sequence: CDR1 SGHNT, CDR2 YENEEA. The CDR3 spans 17 residues. CDR3 bases: TGTGCCAGCAGCTTCGGACTAGCGGGGGGCTCCGACAATGAGCAGTTCTTC. Encoded protein: CASSFGLAGGSDNEQFF.

The V call is TRBV9, the J call TRBJ2-3; D is unclear. V was clipped by 0 bases and J by 2 bases, with 10 bases between them. The CDR3 has 15 residues. Germline CDR1 is SGDLS and CDR2 is YYNGEE. CDR3 sequence (DNA): TGTGCCAGCAGCGTAGACAAGTCCTTCACAGATACGCAGTATTTT. Its protein product is CASSVDKSFTDTQYF.

V gene TRBV6-1 combines with J gene TRBJ2-7; D is possibly TRBD2 (6 bases). Germline assignment: CDR1 MNHNS and CDR2 SASEGT. The CDR3 is 15 residues long. Trimming cost V 2 bases and J 3 bases, with 14 bases left between them. Written as DNA, the CDR3 is TGTGCCAGCAGTGAAACGGAGGGCCCAAACTACGAGCAGTACTTC. Protein: CASSETEGPNYEQYF.

This chain joins TRBV27 and TRBJ1-1; D remains ambiguous. V lost 4 bases and J lost 3, with 12 bases in between. CDR1 and CDR2 (germline): MNHEY, SMNVEV (reference sequence). This CDR3 is 14 amino acids long. CDR3 sequence reads: CASSSGFWDTEAFF. The CDR3 nucleotides are TGTGCCAGCAGTTCGGGGTTCTGGGACACTGAAGCTTTCTTT.

The table lists this clone with a count of one. This sequence joins TRBV9 and TRBJ2-7; D is possibly TRBD1 or TRBD2 (5 bases each). Germline-derived CDR1 and CDR2 are SGDLS and YYNGEE. CDR3 length: 15 residues. Trimming removed 2 bases from V and 5 bases from J, with 17 bases in between. CDR3 DNA: TGTGCCAGCAGCGTGGGTGGTGGGGCGGGCCACGAGCAGTACTTC. Translating it yields CASSVGGGAGHEQYF.

This clone was observed a single time. The rearrangement joins TRBV15 to TRBJ2-1, with a weak D call TRBD1 (6 bases). CDR1 and CDR2 (germline): LNHNV, YYDKDF (reference sequence). Trimming took off 3 bases at V and 8 bases at J, with 17 bases between the two ends. The CDR3 totals 15 residues. The CDR3 region is CATSREAGEMHEQFF. The CDR3, as DNA: TGTGCCACCAGCAGGGAAGCAGGGGAGATGCATGAGCAGTTCTTC.

This chain links TRBV7-9 with TRBJ2-5; 7 nucleotides agree with TRBD1. The V segment lost 4 bases and the J segment 4 bases; nucleotides outside the gene matches: 3. Per germline, CDR1 SEHNR and CDR2 FQNEAQ (reference sequence). There are 13 residues in the CDR3. Here the CDR3 reads CASSSGQTETQYF. The CDR3, as DNA: TGTGCCAGCAGCTCGGGACAGACAGAGACCCAGTACTTC.

The chain carries TRBV9 and TRBJ2-7; 10 nucleotides match TRBD1. The CDR3 is 15 residues long. From germline, CDR1 is SGDLS and CDR2 YYNGEE. Losses at the gene ends were 4 bases for V and 2 bases for J; bases not matched to a gene: 6. The CDR3 is CASSTRDRGTYEQYF. CDR3 coding DNA: TGTGCCAGCAGCACCCGGGACAGGGGAACCTACGAGCAGTACTTC.

This sequence joins TRBV13 and TRBJ2-6; maybe TRBD1 (6 bases). The length of the CDR3 is 17 residues. V lost 5 bases, J lost 2 bases, and 16 bases lay in between. The germline gives CDR1 PRHDT, CDR2 FYEKMQ (reference sequence). CDR3 DNA sequence: TGTGCCAGCAGCCCCCTAACAGGGTACACTGGGGCCAACGTCCTGACTTTC. Translated, it gives CASSPLTGYTGANVLTF. The full variable domain, completed using reference TRBV13 and TRBJ2-6, is AAGVIQSPRHLIKEKRETATLKCYPIPRHDTVYWYQQGPGQDPQFLISFYEKMQSDKGSIPDRFSAQQFSDYHSELNMSSLELGDSALYFCASSPLTGYTGANVLTFGAGSRLTVL.

V and J are TRBV4-1 and TRBJ2-1; D possibly corresponds to TRBD2 (5 bases). The V gene's germline CDR1 is MGHRA and CDR2 YSYEKL. V was pared by 3 bases and J by 7 bases, with 13 bases between. The CDR3 has 14 residues. The CDR3 DNA is TGCGCCAGCAGCCATCCCGATAGAGGGAATGAGCAGTTCTTC. It specifies CASSHPDRGNEQFF.

The chain has TRBV28 and TRBJ2-1; D is unclear. The CDR3 loop spans 12 amino acids. In germline, CDR1 is MDHEN, CDR2 SYDVKM. Trimming removed 7 bases from V and 8 bases from J, with 12 bases in between. CDR3 nucleotides: TGTGCCAGCACACCTTCAATGCATGAGCAGTTCTTC. The encoded protein is CASTPSMHEQFF.

The V gene is TRBV19, the J gene TRBJ1-2, with D unresolved. The CDR3 length is 18 residues. V lost 4 bases and J lost 7, with 28 bases in between. Germline-derived CDR1 and CDR2 are LNHDA and SQIVND (reference sequence). The CDR3 protein is CASSTPRWAGTTKGGYTF. CDR3 in DNA: TGTGCCAGTAGTACCCCAAGGTGGGCAGGCACTACTAAGGGTGGCTACACCTTC.

This rearrangement joins TRBV27 to TRBJ1-1, with D possibly being TRBD1 (5 bases). There are 13 residues in the CDR3. Germline CDR1 and CDR2: MNHEY and SMNVEV (reference sequence). V was cut by 5 bases and J by 7 bases, with 14 bases left in between. Here the CDR3 reads CASSPLEGLEAFF. The CDR3 coding sequence is TGTGCCAGCAGTCCCTTGGAGGGGCTTGAAGCTTTCTTT.

This chain connects TRBV9 to TRBJ2-7; no clear D. The CDR3 totals 15 residues. Germline V gives CDR1 SGDLS, CDR2 YYNGEE. With 3 bases removed from V and 3 bases from J, the gap between germline ends came to 16 bases. This CDR3 is CASSATPGPDYEQYF. CDR3 nucleotide sequence: TGTGCCAGCAGCGCCACCCCCGGACCGGACTACGAGCAGTACTTC. Full variable domain (missing parts from reference TRBV9 and TRBJ2-7): DSGVTQTPKHLITATGQRVTLRCSPRSGDLSVYWYQQSLDQGLQFLIQYYNGEERAKGNILERFSAQQFPDLHSELNLSSLELGDSALYFCASSATPGPDYEQYFGPGTRLTVT.

J is TRBJ1-1 and V is TRBV7-2; weak D call: TRBD1 (6 bases). Germline loops: CDR1 SGHTA, CDR2 FQGNSA. There are 15 residues in the CDR3. Between the trimmed V and J ends, which lost 1 base and 5 bases, there was a span of 14 bases. CDR3 nucleotides: TGTGCCAGCAGCTTAGTGCGGGGGGCTAGGACTGAAGCTTTCTTT. Translated: CASSLVRGARTEAFF.

V is TRBV4-3 and J is TRBJ2-3; D gene uncertain. V was pared by 2 bases and J by 0 bases, with 12 bases between. Per germline, CDR1 LGHNA and CDR2 YSLEER. This CDR3 is built from 16 residues. Here the CDR3 DNA reads TGCGCCAGCAGCCAATTTAGCCAAACTAGCACAGATACGCAGTATTTT. It yields the protein CASSQFSQTSTDTQYF.